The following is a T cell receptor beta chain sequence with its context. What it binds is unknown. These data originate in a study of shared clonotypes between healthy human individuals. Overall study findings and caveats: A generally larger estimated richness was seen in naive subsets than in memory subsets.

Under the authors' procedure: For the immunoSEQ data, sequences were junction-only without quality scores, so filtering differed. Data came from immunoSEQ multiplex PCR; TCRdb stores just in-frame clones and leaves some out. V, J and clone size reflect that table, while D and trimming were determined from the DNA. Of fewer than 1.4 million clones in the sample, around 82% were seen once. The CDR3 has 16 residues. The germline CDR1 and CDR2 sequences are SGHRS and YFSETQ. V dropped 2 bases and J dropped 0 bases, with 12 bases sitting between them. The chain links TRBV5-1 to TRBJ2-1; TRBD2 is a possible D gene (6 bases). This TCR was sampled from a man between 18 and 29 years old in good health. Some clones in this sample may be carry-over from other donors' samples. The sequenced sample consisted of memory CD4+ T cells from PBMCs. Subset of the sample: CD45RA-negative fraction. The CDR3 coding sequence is TGCGCCAGCAGCTTTTGGGGCGGGACCTCCTACAATGAGCAGTTCTTC. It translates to CASSFWGGTSYNEQFF.